The rows below give T cell receptor beta chains drawn from one sample of a study of liver allograft versus peripheral blood T cells. Using its own MiXCR run on the reads, TCRdb lists one record per CDR3 protein. The data show about 14,000 distinct CDR3 sequences, 20% to 25% seen once. Receptor source: a human patient who had a liver transplant. Some of these T cells may belong to the graft donor. Each CDR3 is given with its conserved first and last residue. A D gene is named only where the DNA matches it firmly. The size of a clone is reported for some rows only, either as once, few or many, or as a class for expanded clones.

j_gene: TRBJ1-6; abundance: medium-sized; v_gene: TRBV19; d_gene: .; CDR3aa: CASSPDSNTYNSPLHF; CDR3nt: TGTGCCAGTAGTCCGGACAGCAACACTTATAATTCACCCCTCCACTTT
j_gene: TRBJ2-7; abundance: many; v_gene: TRBV6-2/TRBV6-3; d_gene: TRBD1; CDR3aa: CASEAGTGTYEQYF; CDR3nt: TGTGCCAGCGAAGCCGGGACAGGGACCTACGAGCAGTACTTC
j_gene: TRBJ2-6; abundance: .; v_gene: TRBV6-5; d_gene: TRBD1; CDR3aa: CASSPDRAPGANVLTF; CDR3nt: TGTGCCAGCAGTCCGGACAGGGCTCCTGGGGCCAACGTCCTGACTTTC
j_gene: TRBJ1-5; abundance: .; v_gene: TRBV27; d_gene: TRBD1; CDR3aa: CASSLLGQGKGQPQHF; CDR3nt: TGTGCCAGCAGTTTGTTGGGACAGGGGAAGGGTCAGCCCCAGCATTTT
j_gene: TRBJ2-7; abundance: .; v_gene: TRBV30; d_gene: .; CDR3aa: CAWSPRGYEQYF; CDR3nt: TGTGCCTGGAGCCCCAGGGGCTACGAGCAGTACTTC
j_gene: TRBJ1-4; abundance: few; v_gene: TRBV19; d_gene: .; CDR3aa: CASTTNLAGGRREKLFF; CDR3nt: TGTGCCAGTACCACGAATCTTGCCGGGGGGCGTAGGGAAAAACTGTTTTTT
j_gene: TRBJ2-7; abundance: .; v_gene: TRBV5-5; d_gene: .; CDR3aa: CASSLIEESLYEQYF; CDR3nt: TGTGCCAGCAGCTTAATAGAGGAGTCCCTCTACGAGCAGTACTTC
j_gene: TRBJ1-5; abundance: medium-sized; v_gene: TRBV19; d_gene: .; CDR3aa: CASPFGGGQPQHF; CDR3nt: TGTGCCAGTCCCTTTGGAGGGGGTCAGCCCCAGCATTTT
j_gene: TRBJ1-1; abundance: many; v_gene: TRBV6-1; d_gene: .; CDR3aa: CASIKGSYGNTEAFF; CDR3nt: TGTGCCAGCATCAAAGGGTCCTATGGAAACACTGAAGCTTTCTTT
j_gene: TRBJ2-7; abundance: few; v_gene: TRBV11-2; d_gene: .; CDR3aa: CASSIYGEQYF; CDR3nt: TGTGCCAGCAGCATTTACGGCGAGCAGTACTTC
j_gene: TRBJ1-2; abundance: many; v_gene: TRBV6-5; d_gene: .; CDR3aa: CASSRSSFRGYTF; CDR3nt: TGTGCCAGCAGCCGTAGTTCCTTTAGAGGCTACACCTTC
j_gene: TRBJ2-3; abundance: few; v_gene: TRBV18; d_gene: .; CDR3aa: CASSPGLSTDTQYF; CDR3nt: TGTGCCAGCTCACCGGGACTCAGCACAGATACGCAGTATTTT
j_gene: TRBJ1-1; abundance: few; v_gene: TRBV20-1; d_gene: .; CDR3aa: CSARGRWGTEAFF; CDR3nt: TGCAGTGCTAGAGGGAGATGGGGGACTGAAGCTTTCTTT
j_gene: TRBJ1-2; abundance: many; v_gene: TRBV6-5; d_gene: .; CDR3aa: CASSYGRVNYGYTF; CDR3nt: TGTGCCAGCAGTTACGGCAGGGTGAACTATGGCTACACCTTC
j_gene: TRBJ1-5; abundance: .; v_gene: TRBV6-6; d_gene: TRBD1; CDR3aa: CASSYFRTGGNQPQHF; CDR3nt: TGTGCCAGCAGTTACTTCAGGACAGGGGGCAATCAGCCCCAGCATTTT
j_gene: TRBJ2-7; abundance: few; v_gene: TRBV6-6; d_gene: .; CDR3aa: CASSYSPGTDYEQYF; CDR3nt: TGTGCCAGCAGTTACTCACCAGGCACAGACTACGAGCAGTACTTC
j_gene: TRBJ2-7; abundance: few; v_gene: TRBV20-1; d_gene: .; CDR3aa: CSAWAQGGPEQYF; CDR3nt: TGCAGTGCCTGGGCCCAGGGGGGCCCTGAGCAGTACTTC
j_gene: TRBJ1-5; abundance: medium-sized; v_gene: TRBV6-6; d_gene: .; CDR3aa: CASSTQGPNNQPQHF; CDR3nt: TGTGCCAGCAGTACCCAGGGTCCCAACAATCAGCCCCAGCATTTT
j_gene: TRBJ1-2; abundance: few; v_gene: TRBV29-1; d_gene: .; CDR3aa: CSVAYGYTF; CDR3nt: TGCAGCGTCGCCTATGGCTACACCTTC
j_gene: TRBJ1-1; abundance: medium-sized; v_gene: TRBV5-4; d_gene: TRBD1; CDR3aa: CASSLVSGQGFQAFF; CDR3nt: TGTGCCAGCAGCTTGGTATCAGGACAGGGTTTTCAAGCTTTCTTT
j_gene: TRBJ1-1; abundance: few; v_gene: TRBV30; d_gene: .; CDR3aa: CAWSELLNTEAFF; CDR3nt: TGTGCCTGGAGTGAACTTTTGAACACTGAAGCTTTCTTT
j_gene: TRBJ2-7; abundance: .; v_gene: TRBV7-9; d_gene: .; CDR3aa: CVSSLGQTYEQYF; CDR3nt: TGTGTCAGCAGCTTAGGGCAAACCTACGAGCAGTACTTC
j_gene: TRBJ1-4; abundance: .; v_gene: TRBV2; d_gene: TRBD1; CDR3aa: CASSEGTGAPESGKLFF; CDR3nt: TGTGCCAGCAGTGAGGGGACAGGGGCGCCGGAGTCGGGAAAACTGTTTTTT
j_gene: TRBJ1-1; abundance: few; v_gene: TRBV15; d_gene: .; CDR3aa: CATSNPGQDTEAFF; CDR3nt: TGTGCCACCAGCAATCCGGGGCAGGACACTGAAGCTTTCTTT
j_gene: TRBJ1-1; abundance: .; v_gene: TRBV27; d_gene: TRBD1; CDR3aa: CASSLSVWTGGYTEAFF; CDR3nt: TGTGCCAGCAGTTTAAGTGTATGGACAGGGGGCTACACTGAAGCTTTCTTT
j_gene: TRBJ1-1; abundance: medium-sized; v_gene: TRBV10-3; d_gene: .; CDR3aa: CAISDGETNTEAFF; CDR3nt: TGTGCCATCAGTGACGGGGAAACGAACACTGAAGCTTTCTTT
j_gene: TRBJ1-1; abundance: many; v_gene: TRBV18; d_gene: .; CDR3aa: CASSPRQSEAFF; CDR3nt: TGTGCCAGCTCACCCCGACAGTCTGAAGCTTTCTTT
j_gene: TRBJ2-1; abundance: medium-sized; v_gene: TRBV18; d_gene: .; CDR3aa: CASSPPAGITQFF; CDR3nt: TGTGCCAGCTCACCACCGGCGGGAATAACCCAGTTCTTC
j_gene: TRBJ1-1; abundance: medium-sized; v_gene: TRBV19; d_gene: .; CDR3aa: CASSIGPEETEAFF; CDR3nt: TGTGCCAGTAGTATAGGGCCGGAGGAGACTGAAGCTTTCTTT
j_gene: TRBJ1-1; abundance: medium-sized; v_gene: TRBV19; d_gene: TRBD1; CDR3aa: CASSMLDRVNTEAFF; CDR3nt: TGTGCCAGTAGTATGCTGGACAGGGTAAACACTGAAGCTTTCTTT
j_gene: TRBJ1-5; abundance: .; v_gene: TRBV12-3/TRBV12-4; d_gene: .; CDR3aa: CASRERRTQPQHF; CDR3nt: TGTGCCAGCAGGGAGAGGAGGACTCAGCCCCAGCATTTT
j_gene: TRBJ1-2; abundance: .; v_gene: TRBV28; d_gene: .; CDR3aa: CASSLGAENGYTF; CDR3nt: TGTGCCAGCAGTTTAGGGGCGGAGAATGGCTACACCTTC
j_gene: TRBJ1-5; abundance: .; v_gene: TRBV30; d_gene: .; CDR3aa: CAWSAGGSINQPQHF; CDR3nt: TGTGCCTGGAGTGCGGGGGGCAGTATCAATCAGCCCCAGCATTTT
j_gene: TRBJ2-7; abundance: .; v_gene: TRBV12-5; d_gene: TRBD1; CDR3aa: CASGPGQEYEQYF; CDR3nt: TGTGCTAGTGGTCCAGGACAGGAGTACGAGCAGTACTTC
j_gene: TRBJ1-2; abundance: medium-sized; v_gene: TRBV6-6; d_gene: .; CDR3aa: CASSYSKAVLNYGYTF; CDR3nt: TGTGCCAGCAGTTACTCGAAGGCAGTACTTAACTATGGCTACACCTTC
j_gene: TRBJ1-2; abundance: few; v_gene: TRBV18; d_gene: TRBD1; CDR3aa: CASSPSARTGGSHGYTF; CDR3nt: TGTGCCAGCTCACCTAGTGCCCGGACAGGGGGCTCCCATGGCTACACCTTC
j_gene: TRBJ1-2; abundance: many; v_gene: TRBV6-5; d_gene: TRBD1; CDR3aa: CASSIQGARYGYTF; CDR3nt: TGTGCCAGCAGTATACAGGGGGCGCGATACGGCTACACCTTC
j_gene: TRBJ1-6; abundance: medium-sized; v_gene: TRBV7-2; d_gene: TRBD1; CDR3aa: CASSQTGGGNSPLHF; CDR3nt: TGTGCCAGCAGCCAAACAGGGGGCGGGAATTCACCCCTCCACTTT
j_gene: TRBJ1-6; abundance: medium-sized; v_gene: TRBV7-2; d_gene: .; CDR3aa: CASSHPGGGSPLHF; CDR3nt: TGTGCCAGCAGCCATCCTGGGGGGGGCTCACCCCTCCACTTT
j_gene: TRBJ2-1; abundance: many; v_gene: TRBV19; d_gene: .; CDR3aa: CASTETGTYNEQFF; CDR3nt: TGTGCCAGTACTGAGACAGGGACTTACAATGAGCAGTTCTTC
j_gene: TRBJ2-1; abundance: many; v_gene: TRBV19; d_gene: .; CDR3aa: CASSLHSSSAGRDEQFF; CDR3nt: TGTGCCAGTAGTCTCCACTCCTCTAGCGCGGGACGGGATGAGCAGTTCTTC
j_gene: TRBJ1-2; abundance: few; v_gene: TRBV6-5; d_gene: TRBD1; CDR3aa: CASRWTGAGGYTF; CDR3nt: TGTGCCAGCAGATGGACAGGGGCCGGTGGCTACACCTTC
j_gene: TRBJ1-2; abundance: medium-sized; v_gene: TRBV19; d_gene: .; CDR3aa: CASSTSGEANYGYTF; CDR3nt: TGTGCCAGTAGTACCTCAGGGGAAGCTAACTATGGCTACACCTTC